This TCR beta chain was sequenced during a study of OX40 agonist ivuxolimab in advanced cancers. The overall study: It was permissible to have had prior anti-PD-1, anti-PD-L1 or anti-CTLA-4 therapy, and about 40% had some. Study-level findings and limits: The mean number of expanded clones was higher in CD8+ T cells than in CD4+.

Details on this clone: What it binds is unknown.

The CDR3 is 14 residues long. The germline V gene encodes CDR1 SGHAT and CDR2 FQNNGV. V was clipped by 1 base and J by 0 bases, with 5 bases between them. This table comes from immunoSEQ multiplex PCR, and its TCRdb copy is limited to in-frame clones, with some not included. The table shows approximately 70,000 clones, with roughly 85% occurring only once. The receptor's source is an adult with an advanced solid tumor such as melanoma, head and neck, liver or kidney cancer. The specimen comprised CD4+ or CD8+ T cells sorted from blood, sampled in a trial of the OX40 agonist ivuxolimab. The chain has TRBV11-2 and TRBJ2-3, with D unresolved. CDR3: CASSLGLSTDTQYF. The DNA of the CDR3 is TGTGCCAGCAGCTTAGGCTTAAGCACAGATACGCAGTATTTT.